The 9 T cell receptor beta chains listed next were all sequenced from one sample in a study of response to subunit inactivated influenza vaccine. TCRdb redid the calling of the RT-PCR reads with MiXCR, one entry per CDR3 protein. The table shows hundreds of thousands of distinct CDR3 sequences, with about an eighth occurring only once. The source material was PBMCs from blood, sampled on the day of vaccination. The origin of the receptors is a man aged 50 to 60 who received an inactivated influenza vaccine.

This chain uses TRBV11-1 with TRBJ2-1; D gene unclear. Between the trimmed V and J ends, which lost 5 bases and 4 bases, there was a span of 9 bases. CDR3 length equals 13 residues. Per the germline V gene, CDR1 is SGHAT and CDR2 is FQDESV (reference sequence). The CDR3 DNA is TGTGCCAGCAGCCAGTTCTCTTACAATGAGCAGTTCTTC. Its translation is CASSQFSYNEQFF.

This clonotype was seen only a few times. The CDR3 is CASSQALQETQYF. CDR3 DNA: TGTGCCAGCAGCCAAGCCTTACAAGAGACCCAGTACTTC. The chain links TRBV7-3 to TRBJ2-5; no firm D call. CDR3 size: 13 residues. V was cut by 5 bases and J by 2 bases, with 9 bases left in between. The germline V gene encodes CDR1 SGHTA and CDR2 FQGTGA.

The chain employs TRBV20-1 and TRBJ1-1; 9 nucleotides match TRBD1. V lost 2 bases to trimming and J lost 2 bases; unmatched junction nucleotides: 3. Germline loops: CDR1 DFQATT, CDR2 SNEGSKA (reference sequence). The CDR3 runs 14 residues. The CDR3 region has the DNA TGCAGTGCTAGAACGGACAGGGGCAACACTGAAGCTTTCTTT. Translating gives CSARTDRGNTEAFF.

This clonotype appeared a few times. The chain joins TRBV5-1 to TRBJ2-1; the D gene could be TRBD1 or TRBD2 (6 bases each). The CDR3 runs to 14 residues. The V gene's germline CDR1 is SGHRS and CDR2 YFSETQ. Trimming cost V 4 bases and J 5 bases, with 13 bases left between them. DNA for the CDR3: TGCGCCAGCAGCAGGGGGGCCCTTCACAATGAGCAGTTCTTC. Residues: CASSRGALHNEQFF.

This clonotype appeared a few times. CDR3 in DNA: TGTGCCAGCAGTCCTCTCTGGTTAGGGTCTAGCTCCTACGAGCAGTACTTC. Its translation is CASSPLWLGSSSYEQYF. The chain recombines TRBV7-2 with TRBJ2-7; D not resolved. The V and J ends lost 6 bases and 0 bases respectively, with 21 bases between them. Germline CDR1 and CDR2: SGHTA and FQGNSA. This CDR3 has 17 amino acids.

This chain links TRBV2 with TRBJ1-2, with TRBD1 matching 12 bases. The CDR3 totals 15 residues. V lost 4 bases to trimming and J lost 4 bases; unmatched junction nucleotides: 4. Germline V gene lookup returns CDR1 SNHLY and CDR2 FYNNEI. DNA for the CDR3: TGTGCCAGCAGTGCCGGGACAGGGGGCCCCTATGGCTACACCTTC. Translated, it gives CASSAGTGGPYGYTF. Full variable domain (missing parts from reference TRBV2 and TRBJ1-2): EPEVTQTPSHQVTQMGQEVILRCVPISNHLYFYWYRQILGQKVEFLVSFYNNEISEKSEIFDDQFSVERPDGSNFTLKIRSTKLEDSAMYFCASSAGTGGPYGYTFGSGTRLTVV.

The chain uses TRBV3-1 and TRBJ2-4; 8 positions match TRBD1. This CDR3 region has 15 residues. J lost 1 base, V lost 4 bases, and 3 bases had no gene match. The germline V gene has CDR1 LGHDT and CDR2 YNNKEL (reference sequence). The CDR3 loop reads CASSPTGVAKNIQYF. CDR3 DNA sequence: TGTGCCAGCAGCCCGACAGGGGTGGCCAAAAACATTCAGTACTTC.

The chain recombines TRBV27 with TRBJ2-7, with D unclear. The V gene lost 2 bases and the J gene lost 1 base, with 9 bases spanning the gap. In germline, CDR1 is MNHEY, CDR2 SMNVEV (reference sequence). This CDR3 region has 14 residues. The CDR3 DNA reads as TGTGCCAGCAGTTTAGGCAGGTGGTCCTACGAGCAGTACTTC. Translating it yields CASSLGRWSYEQYF.

The chain couples TRBV9 to TRBJ2-7; 11 nucleotides match TRBD2. The CDR3 covers 13 residues. V lost 3 bases to trimming and J lost 6 bases; unmatched junction nucleotides: 2. CDR1 and CDR2 from the germline V gene are SGDLS and YYNGEE. The CDR3 DNA follows: TGTGCCAGCAGCGGCGGACTAGCGGGCGAGCAGTACTTC. Translation gives CASSGGLAGEQYF.